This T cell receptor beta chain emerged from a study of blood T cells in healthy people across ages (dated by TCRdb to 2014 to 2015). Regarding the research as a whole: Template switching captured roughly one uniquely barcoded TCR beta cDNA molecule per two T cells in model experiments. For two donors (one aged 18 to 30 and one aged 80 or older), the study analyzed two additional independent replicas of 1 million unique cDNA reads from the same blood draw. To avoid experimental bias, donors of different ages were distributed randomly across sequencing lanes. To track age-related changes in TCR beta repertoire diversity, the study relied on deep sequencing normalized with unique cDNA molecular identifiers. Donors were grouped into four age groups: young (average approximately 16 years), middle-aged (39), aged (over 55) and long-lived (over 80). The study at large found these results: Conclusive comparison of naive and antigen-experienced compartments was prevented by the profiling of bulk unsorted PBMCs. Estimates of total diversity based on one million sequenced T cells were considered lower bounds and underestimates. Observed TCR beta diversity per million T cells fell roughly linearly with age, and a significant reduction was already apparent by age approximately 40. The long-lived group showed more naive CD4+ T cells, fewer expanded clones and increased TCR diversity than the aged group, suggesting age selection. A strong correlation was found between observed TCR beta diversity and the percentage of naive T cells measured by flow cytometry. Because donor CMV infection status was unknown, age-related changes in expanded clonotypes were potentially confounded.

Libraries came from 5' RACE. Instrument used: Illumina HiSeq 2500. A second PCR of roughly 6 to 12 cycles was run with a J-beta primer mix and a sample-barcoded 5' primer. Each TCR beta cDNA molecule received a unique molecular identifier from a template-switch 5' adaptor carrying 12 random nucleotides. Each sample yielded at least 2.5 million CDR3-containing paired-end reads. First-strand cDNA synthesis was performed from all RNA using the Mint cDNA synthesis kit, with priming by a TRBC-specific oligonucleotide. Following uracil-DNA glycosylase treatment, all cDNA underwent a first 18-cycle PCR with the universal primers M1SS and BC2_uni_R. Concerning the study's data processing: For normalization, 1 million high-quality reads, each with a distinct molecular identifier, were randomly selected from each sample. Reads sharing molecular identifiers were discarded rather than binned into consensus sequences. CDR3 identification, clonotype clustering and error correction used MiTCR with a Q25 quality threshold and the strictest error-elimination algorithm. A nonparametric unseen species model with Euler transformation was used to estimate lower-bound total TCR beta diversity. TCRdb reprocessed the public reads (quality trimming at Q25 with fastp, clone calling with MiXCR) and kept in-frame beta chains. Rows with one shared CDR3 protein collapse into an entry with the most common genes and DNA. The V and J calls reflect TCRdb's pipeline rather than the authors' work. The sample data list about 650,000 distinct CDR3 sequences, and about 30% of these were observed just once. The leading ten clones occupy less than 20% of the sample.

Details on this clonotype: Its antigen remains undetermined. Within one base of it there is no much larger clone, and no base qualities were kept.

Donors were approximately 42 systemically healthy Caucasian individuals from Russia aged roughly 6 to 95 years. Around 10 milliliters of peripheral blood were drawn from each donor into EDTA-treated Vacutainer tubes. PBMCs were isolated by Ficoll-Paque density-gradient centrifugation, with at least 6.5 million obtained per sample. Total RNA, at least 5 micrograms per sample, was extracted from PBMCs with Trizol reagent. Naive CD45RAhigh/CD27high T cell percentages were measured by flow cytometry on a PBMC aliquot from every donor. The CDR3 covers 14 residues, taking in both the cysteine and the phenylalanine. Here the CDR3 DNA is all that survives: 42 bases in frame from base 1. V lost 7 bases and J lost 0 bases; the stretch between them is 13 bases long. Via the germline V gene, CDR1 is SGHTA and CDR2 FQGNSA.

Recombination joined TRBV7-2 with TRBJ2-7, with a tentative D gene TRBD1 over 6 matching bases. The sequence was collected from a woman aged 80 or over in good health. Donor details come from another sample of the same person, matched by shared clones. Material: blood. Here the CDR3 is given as CASKGESDSYEQYF. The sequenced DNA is TGTGCCAGCAAGGGGGAGTCCGACTCCTACGAGCAGTACTTC.